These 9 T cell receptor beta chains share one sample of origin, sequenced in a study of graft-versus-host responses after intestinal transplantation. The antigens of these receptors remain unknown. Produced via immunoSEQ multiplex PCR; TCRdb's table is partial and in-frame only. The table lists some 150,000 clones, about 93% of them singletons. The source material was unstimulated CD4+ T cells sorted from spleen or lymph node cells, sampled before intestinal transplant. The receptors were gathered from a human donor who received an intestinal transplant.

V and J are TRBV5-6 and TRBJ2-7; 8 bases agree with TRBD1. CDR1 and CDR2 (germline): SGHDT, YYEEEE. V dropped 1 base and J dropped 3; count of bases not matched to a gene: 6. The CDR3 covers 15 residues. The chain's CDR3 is CASSLQGANYYEQYF. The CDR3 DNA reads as TGTGCCAGCAGCTTGCAGGGGGCAAACTACTACGAGCAGTACTTC. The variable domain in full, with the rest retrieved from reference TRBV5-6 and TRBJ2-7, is DAGVTQSPTHLIKTRGQQVTLRCSPKSGHDTVSWYQQALGQGPQFIFQYYEEEERQRGNFPDRFSGHQFPNYSSELNVNALLLGDSALYLCASSLQGANYYEQYFGPGTRLTVT.

The CDR3 sequence is CASSFVAGEGNEKLFF. In nucleotides, the CDR3 is TGTGCCAGCAGCTTTGTTGCGGGGGAAGGTAATGAAAAACTGTTTTTT. The chain has TRBV7-9 and TRBJ1-4; tentative D call: TRBD1 (5 bases). Germline values: CDR1 SEHNR, CDR2 FQNEAQ (reference sequence). This CDR3 comprises 16 residues. V shed 3 bases and J shed 4 bases, with 15 bases lying between them.

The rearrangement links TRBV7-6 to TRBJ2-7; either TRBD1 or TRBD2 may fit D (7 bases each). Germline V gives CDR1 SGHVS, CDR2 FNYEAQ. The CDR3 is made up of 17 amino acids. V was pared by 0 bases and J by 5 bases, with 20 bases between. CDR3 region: CASSLAQGGSLLHEQYF. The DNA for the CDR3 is TGTGCCAGCAGCTTAGCGCAGGGGGGGTCCCTGTTGCACGAGCAGTACTTC.

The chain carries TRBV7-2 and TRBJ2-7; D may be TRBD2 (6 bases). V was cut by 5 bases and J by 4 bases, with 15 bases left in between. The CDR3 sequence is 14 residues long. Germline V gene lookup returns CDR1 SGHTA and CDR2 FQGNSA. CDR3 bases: TGTGCCAGCAGCCCCAGGCGAGGGACTTACGAGCAGTACTTC. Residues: CASSPRRGTYEQYF.

CDR3 sequence (DNA): TGTGCCATACTCCCGGTCCCTACTTCTGGGGCCAACGTCCTGACTTTC. Amino acid sequence: CAILPVPTSGANVLTF. The J gene is TRBJ2-6, the V gene TRBV2; D is uncertain. The germline V gene has CDR1 SNHLY and CDR2 FYNNEI. V was clipped by 10 bases and J by 1 base, with 17 bases between them. The CDR3 sequence is 16 residues long. Looking up the rest from reference TRBV2 and TRBJ2-6 gives the full variable domain: EPEVTQTPSHQVTQMGQEVILRCVPISNHLYFYWYRQILGQKVEFLVSFYNNEISEKSEIFDDQFSVERPDGSNFTLKIRSTKLEDSAMYFCAILPVPTSGANVLTFGAGSRLTVL.

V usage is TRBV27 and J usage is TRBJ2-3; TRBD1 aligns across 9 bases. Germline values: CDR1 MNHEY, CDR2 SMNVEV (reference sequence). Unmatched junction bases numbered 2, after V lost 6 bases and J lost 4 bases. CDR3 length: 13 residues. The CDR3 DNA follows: TGTGCCAGCAGACAGGGGGCAGCAGATACGCAGTATTTT. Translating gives CASRQGAADTQYF.

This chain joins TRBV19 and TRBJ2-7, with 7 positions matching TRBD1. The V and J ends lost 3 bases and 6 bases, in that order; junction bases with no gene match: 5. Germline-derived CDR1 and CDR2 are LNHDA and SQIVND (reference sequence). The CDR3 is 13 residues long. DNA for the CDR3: TGTGCCAGTAGTATCCGACAGGGCCGCGAGCAGTACTTC. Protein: CASSIRQGREQYF.

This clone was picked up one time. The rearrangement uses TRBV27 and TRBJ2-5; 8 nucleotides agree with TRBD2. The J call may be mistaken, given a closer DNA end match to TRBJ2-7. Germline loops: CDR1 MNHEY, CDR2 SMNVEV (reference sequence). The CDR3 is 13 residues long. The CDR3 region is CASSGGYKDEQYF. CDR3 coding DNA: TGTGCCAGCTCGGGGGGGTACAAAGACGAGCAGTACTTC.

The CDR3 loop reads CASTLGPPGNTIYF. For the CDR3, the DNA is TGTGCCAGCACTCTGGGCCCGCCGGGAAACACCATATATTTT. The gene calls are TRBV28 and TRBJ1-3; no definite D call. This CDR3 has 14 residues. Trimming left V 7 bases short and J 4 bases short, with 14 bases between. CDR1 MDHEN and CDR2 SYDVKM come from the germline V gene.